One sample yielded the 7 T cell receptor beta chains listed below, sequenced in a study of blood T cell repertoires in COVID-19. The protocol was immunoSEQ multiplex PCR, while the TCRdb copy is restricted to in-frame clones and leaves out a portion. The sample carries more than 85,000 clones, 65% to 90% recorded once. Specimen: peripheral blood. The receptors originated from a woman older than 75 with active or convalescent COVID-19.

This chain links TRBV4-1 with TRBJ2-3; 9 nucleotides agree with TRBD1. CDR1 is MGHRA, CDR2 YSYEKL, per germline. The CDR3 spans 19 residues. The V and J ends lost 1 base and 1 base, in that order; junction bases with no gene match: 12. CDR3 amino acids: CASSQVRTGVRIGTDTQYF. The DNA of the CDR3 is TGCGCCAGCAGCCAAGTAAGGACAGGGGTAAGGATCGGCACAGATACGCAGTATTTT.

The chain has TRBV7-9 and TRBJ2-3; TRBD1 aligns across 7 bases. This CDR3 is 15 amino acids long. Looked up from germline, CDR1 is SEHNR and CDR2 is FQNEAQ (reference sequence). The trim removed 4 bases at V and 6 bases at J, leaving 10 bases unmatched. The CDR3 reads CASSYQTGRRDTQYF. CDR3 in DNA: TGTGCCAGCAGCTACCAGACAGGGCGGAGGGATACGCAGTATTTT.

The chain is built from TRBV10-3 and TRBJ1-2, with D perhaps TRBD1 (6 bases). Trimming stripped 3 bases from V and 8 bases from J, with 10 bases between. In germline, CDR1 is ENHRY, CDR2 SYGVKD. This CDR3 is 12 amino acids long. The CDR3: CAISEQGEGYTF. The CDR3 DNA follows: TGTGCCATCAGTGAACAGGGAGAAGGCTACACCTTC.

This chain connects TRBV19 to TRBJ1-2, with D possibly being TRBD1 (6 bases). Trimming removed 1 base at V and 5 bases at J, with 11 bases between. The CDR3 has 14 residues. Per germline, CDR1 LNHDA and CDR2 SQIVND (reference sequence). CDR3 bases: TGTGCCAGTAGTATAGGACAGGAGTCGTATGGCTACACCTTC. This sequence encodes CASSIGQESYGYTF.

The chain couples TRBV27 to TRBJ2-7; TRBD2 is a possible D gene (6 bases). Between the trimmed V and J ends, which lost 7 bases and 4 bases, there was a span of 14 bases. Germline-derived CDR1 and CDR2 are MNHEY and SMNVEV (reference sequence). The CDR3 sequence is 13 residues long. The CDR3 sequence: CASKRGGRYEQYF. The CDR3 bases are TGTGCCAGCAAACGGGGAGGCCGTTACGAGCAGTACTTC.

The rearrangement joins TRBV19 to TRBJ1-6, with 10 bases that match TRBD1. Germline V lookup: CDR1 LNHDA, CDR2 SQIVND (reference sequence). The ends lost 5 bases at V and 10 bases at J; junction bases unmatched: 17. The CDR3 length is 18 residues. The CDR3 sequence is CASSVEDRGIDIGSPLHF. The CDR3 coding sequence is TGTGCCAGTAGTGTGGAGGACAGGGGGATCGACATCGGCTCACCCCTCCACTTT. Full variable domain (outside the CDR3, taken from reference TRBV19 and TRBJ1-6): DGGITQSPKYLFRKEGQNVTLSCEQNLNHDAMYWYRQDPGQGLRLIYYSQIVNDFQKGDIAEGYSVSREKKESFPLTVTSAQKNPTAFYLCASSVEDRGIDIGSPLHFGNGTRLTVT.

The gene calls are TRBV5-1 and TRBJ1-1; D not resolved. Germline lookup yields CDR1 SGHRS and CDR2 YFSETQ. The CDR3 covers 12 residues. The germline V and J ends were trimmed by 3 bases and 4 bases, with 7 bases remaining between them. The CDR3 loop reads CASSSRGTEAFF. CDR3 DNA sequence: TGCGCCAGCAGCTCACGGGGCACTGAAGCTTTCTTT.